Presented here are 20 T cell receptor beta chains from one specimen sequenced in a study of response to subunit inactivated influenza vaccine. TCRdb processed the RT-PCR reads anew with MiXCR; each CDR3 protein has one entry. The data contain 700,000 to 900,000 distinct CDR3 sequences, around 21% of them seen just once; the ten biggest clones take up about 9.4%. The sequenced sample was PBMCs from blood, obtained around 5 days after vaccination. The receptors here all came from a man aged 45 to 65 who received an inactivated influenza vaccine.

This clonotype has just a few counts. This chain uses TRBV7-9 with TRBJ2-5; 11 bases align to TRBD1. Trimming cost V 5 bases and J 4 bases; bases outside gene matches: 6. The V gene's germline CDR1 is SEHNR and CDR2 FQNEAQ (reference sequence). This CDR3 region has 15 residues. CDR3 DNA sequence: TGTGCCAGCAGCCGGGACAGGGGGTCTCGAGAGACCCAGTACTTC. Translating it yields CASSRDRGSRETQYF.

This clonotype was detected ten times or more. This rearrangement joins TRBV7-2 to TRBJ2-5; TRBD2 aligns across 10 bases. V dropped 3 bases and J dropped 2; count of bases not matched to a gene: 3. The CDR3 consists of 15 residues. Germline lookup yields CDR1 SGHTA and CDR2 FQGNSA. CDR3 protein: CASSLGLAFQETQYF. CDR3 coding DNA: TGTGCCAGCAGCTTGGGACTAGCGTTTCAAGAGACCCAGTACTTC.

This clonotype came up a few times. The CDR3 DNA sequence: TGCAGTGCTACTCCTGACGGTGCCTACGAGCAGTACTTC. It specifies CSATPDGAYEQYF. The rearrangement links TRBV20-1 to TRBJ2-7; unclear D gene. V was cut by 4 bases and J by 2 bases, with 12 bases left in between. The germline V gene encodes CDR1 DFQATT and CDR2 SNEGSKA (reference sequence). The CDR3 sequence is 13 residues long.

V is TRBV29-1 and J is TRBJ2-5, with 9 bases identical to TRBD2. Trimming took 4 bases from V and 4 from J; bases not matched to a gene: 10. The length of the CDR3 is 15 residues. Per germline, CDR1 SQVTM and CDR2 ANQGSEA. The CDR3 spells CSVASSGEGVETQYF. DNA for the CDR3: TGCAGCGTTGCCTCTAGCGGGGAAGGGGTAGAGACCCAGTACTTC.

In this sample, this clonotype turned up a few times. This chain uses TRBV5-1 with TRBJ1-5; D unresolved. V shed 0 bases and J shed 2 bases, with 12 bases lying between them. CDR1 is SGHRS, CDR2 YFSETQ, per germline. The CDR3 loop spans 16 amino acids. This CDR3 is CASSLESGVGNQPQHF. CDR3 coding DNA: TGCGCCAGCAGCTTGGAATCGGGTGTGGGCAATCAGCCCCAGCATTTT.

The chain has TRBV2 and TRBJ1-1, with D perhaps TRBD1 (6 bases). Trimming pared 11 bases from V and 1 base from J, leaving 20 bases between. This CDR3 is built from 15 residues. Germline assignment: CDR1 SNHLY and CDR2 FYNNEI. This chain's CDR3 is CAYTGSGYPNTEAFF. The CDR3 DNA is TGTGCCTACACAGGGAGCGGCTACCCGAACACTGAAGCTTTCTTT. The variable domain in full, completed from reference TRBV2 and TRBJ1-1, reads EPEVTQTPSHQVTQMGQEVILRCVPISNHLYFYWYRQILGQKVEFLVSFYNNEISEKSEIFDDQFSVERPDGSNFTLKIRSTKLEDSAMYFCAYTGSGYPNTEAFFGQGTRLTVV.

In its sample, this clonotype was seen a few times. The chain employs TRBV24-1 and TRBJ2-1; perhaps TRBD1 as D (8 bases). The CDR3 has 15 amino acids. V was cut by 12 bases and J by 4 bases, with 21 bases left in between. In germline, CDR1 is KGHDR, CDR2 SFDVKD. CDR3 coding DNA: TGTGCCGTCCGCGACAGGGGAGGGGATTACAATGAGCAGTTCTTC. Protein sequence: CAVRDRGGDYNEQFF.

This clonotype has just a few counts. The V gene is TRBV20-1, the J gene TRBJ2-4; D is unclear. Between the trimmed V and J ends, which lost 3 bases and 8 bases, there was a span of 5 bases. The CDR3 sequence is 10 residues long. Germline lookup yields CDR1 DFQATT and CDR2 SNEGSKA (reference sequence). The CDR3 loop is CSASLHIQYF. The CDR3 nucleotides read TGCAGTGCTAGTCTGCACATTCAGTACTTC.

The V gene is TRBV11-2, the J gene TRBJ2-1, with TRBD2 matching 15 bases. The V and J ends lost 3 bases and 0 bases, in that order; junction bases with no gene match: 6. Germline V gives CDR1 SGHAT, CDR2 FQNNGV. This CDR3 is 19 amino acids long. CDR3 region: CASSLGLAGGPLSYNEQFF. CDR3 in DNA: TGTGCCAGCAGCTTGGGACTAGCGGGGGGACCCCTCTCCTACAATGAGCAGTTCTTC.

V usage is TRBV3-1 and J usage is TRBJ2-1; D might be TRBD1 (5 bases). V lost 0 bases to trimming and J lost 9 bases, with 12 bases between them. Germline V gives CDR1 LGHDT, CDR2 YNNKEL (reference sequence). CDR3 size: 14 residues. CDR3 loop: CASSQDRGRSEQFF. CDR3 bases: TGTGCCAGCAGCCAAGATAGGGGAAGGAGTGAGCAGTTCTTC.

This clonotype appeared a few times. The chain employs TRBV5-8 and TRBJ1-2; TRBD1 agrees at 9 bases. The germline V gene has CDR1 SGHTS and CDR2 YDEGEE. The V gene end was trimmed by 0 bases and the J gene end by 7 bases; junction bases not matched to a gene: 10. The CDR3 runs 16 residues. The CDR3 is CASSLGRRGDRVGYTF. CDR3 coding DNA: TGTGCCAGCAGCTTGGGCCGTCGGGGGGACAGGGTTGGCTACACCTTC.

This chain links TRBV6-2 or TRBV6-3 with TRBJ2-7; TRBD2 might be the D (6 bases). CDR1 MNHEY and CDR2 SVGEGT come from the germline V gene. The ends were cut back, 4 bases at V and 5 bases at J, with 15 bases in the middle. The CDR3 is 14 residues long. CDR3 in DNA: TGTGCCAGCAGTTTGGCTAGCGAGTCCAACGAGCAGTACTTC. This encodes CASSLASESNEQYF.

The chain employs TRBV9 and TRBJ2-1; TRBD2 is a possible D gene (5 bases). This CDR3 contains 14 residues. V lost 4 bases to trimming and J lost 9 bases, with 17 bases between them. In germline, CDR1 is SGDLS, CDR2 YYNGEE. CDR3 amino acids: CASSPSTGMVEQFF. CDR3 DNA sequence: TGTGCCAGCAGCCCATCGACGGGAATGGTTGAGCAGTTCTTC. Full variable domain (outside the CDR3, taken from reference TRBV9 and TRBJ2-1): DSGVTQTPKHLITATGQRVTLRCSPRSGDLSVYWYQQSLDQGLQFLIQYYNGEERAKGNILERFSAQQFPDLHSELNLSSLELGDSALYFCASSPSTGMVEQFFGPGTRLTVL.

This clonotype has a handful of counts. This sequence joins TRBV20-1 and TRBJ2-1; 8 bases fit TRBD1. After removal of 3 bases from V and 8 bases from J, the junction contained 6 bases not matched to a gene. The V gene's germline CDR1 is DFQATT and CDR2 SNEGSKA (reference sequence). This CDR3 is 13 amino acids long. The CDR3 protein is CSASRQGIHEQFF. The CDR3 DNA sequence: TGCAGTGCTAGCCGACAGGGGATCCATGAGCAGTTCTTC.

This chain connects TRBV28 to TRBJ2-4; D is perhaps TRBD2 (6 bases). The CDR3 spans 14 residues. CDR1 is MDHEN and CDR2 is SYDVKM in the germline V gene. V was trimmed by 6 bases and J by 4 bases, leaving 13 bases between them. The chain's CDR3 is CASSLRDWKNIQYF. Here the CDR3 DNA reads TGTGCCAGCAGCCTCCGGGACTGGAAAAACATTCAGTACTTC.

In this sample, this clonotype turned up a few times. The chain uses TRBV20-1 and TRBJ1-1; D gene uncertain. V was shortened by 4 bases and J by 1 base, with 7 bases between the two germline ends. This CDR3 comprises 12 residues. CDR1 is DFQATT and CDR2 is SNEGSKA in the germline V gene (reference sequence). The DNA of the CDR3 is TGCAGTGCTACCTGGGGGAACACTGAAGCTTTCTTT. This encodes CSATWGNTEAFF.

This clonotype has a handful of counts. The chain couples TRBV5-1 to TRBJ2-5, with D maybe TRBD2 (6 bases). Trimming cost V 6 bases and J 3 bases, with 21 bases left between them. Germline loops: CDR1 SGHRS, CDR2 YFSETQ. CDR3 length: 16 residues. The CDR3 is CASTSALYRGKETQYF. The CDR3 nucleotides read TGCGCCAGCACCTCAGCCCTATATCGCGGGAAAGAGACCCAGTACTTC. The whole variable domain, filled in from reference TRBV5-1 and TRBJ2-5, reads KAGVTQTPRYLIKTRGQQVTLSCSPISGHRSVSWYQQTPGQGLQFLFEYFSETQRNKGNFPGRFSGRQFSNSRSEMNVSTLELGDSALYLCASTSALYRGKETQYFGPGTRLLVL.

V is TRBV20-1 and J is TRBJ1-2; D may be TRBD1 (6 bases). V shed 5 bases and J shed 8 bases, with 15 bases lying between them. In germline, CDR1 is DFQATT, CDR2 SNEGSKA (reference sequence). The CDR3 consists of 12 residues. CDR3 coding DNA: TGCAGTGCTCTAGGGGGTTTTGGCGGCTACACCTTC. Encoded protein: CSALGGFGGYTF.

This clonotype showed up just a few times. CDR3: CASSVSGHNEQFF. The CDR3 DNA is TGTGCCAGCAGCGTAAGCGGTCACAATGAGCAGTTCTTC. The chain links TRBV9 to TRBJ2-1; TRBD2 is a possible D gene (5 bases). The length of the CDR3 is 13 residues. CDR1 is SGDLS and CDR2 is YYNGEE in the germline V gene. V was trimmed by 1 base and J by 5 bases, leaving 7 bases between them.

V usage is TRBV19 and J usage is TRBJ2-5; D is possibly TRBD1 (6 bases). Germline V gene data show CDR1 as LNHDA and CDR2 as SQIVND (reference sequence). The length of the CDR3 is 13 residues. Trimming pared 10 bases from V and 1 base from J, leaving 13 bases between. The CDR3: CATARDTQETQYF. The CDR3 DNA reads TGTGCCACCGCCCGGGACACCCAAGAGACCCAGTACTTC.